These 20 T cell receptor beta chains share one sample of origin, sequenced in a study of cytomegalovirus exposure and HLA in healthy donors. The PCR had 60 Vbeta and 13 Jbeta primers. Data came from immunoSEQ multiplex PCR; TCRdb stores just in-frame clones and leaves some out. The table includes about 52,000 clones, around 70% detected once. Source material: PBMCs. The source is a woman in her forties or fifties in good health and CMV-seronegative.

The chain combines TRBV11-3 with TRBJ2-1; 7 nucleotides line up with TRBD2. The germline CDR1 and CDR2 sequences are SGHNT and YENEEA. This CDR3 is built from 14 residues. The J segment lost 10 bases and the V segment lost 6 bases, leaving 12 bases of the junction unmatched. The DNA of the CDR3 is TGTGCCAGCAGTCTCACGGGACTATTAAAAGAGCAGTTCTTC. Translated: CASSLTGLLKEQFF. The entire variable domain, with the rest obtained from reference TRBV11-3 and TRBJ2-1, is as follows: EAGVVQSPRYKIIEKKQPVAFWCNPISGHNTLYWYLQNLGQGPELLIRYENEEAVDDSQLPKDRFSAERLKGVDSTLKIQPAELGDSAVYLCASSLTGLLKEQFFGPGTRLTVL.

This clone was detected only a few times. This chain joins TRBV5-1 and TRBJ2-1; maybe TRBD1 (6 bases). CDR1 is SGHRS and CDR2 is YFSETQ in the germline V gene. This CDR3 region has 16 residues. V lost 3 bases and J 5 bases, leaving 18 bases between the germline ends. In nucleotides, the CDR3 is TGCGCCAGCAGCTGCCTCGTGGACAGATTCCACAATGAGCAGTTCTTC. Protein: CASSCLVDRFHNEQFF.

This chain uses TRBV5-1 with TRBJ2-3, with 7 nucleotides matching TRBD1. This CDR3 region has 15 residues. Germline loops: CDR1 SGHRS, CDR2 YFSETQ. With V trimmed by 5 bases and J by 1 base, 7 bases remained unmatched. This CDR3 reads CASSSGTVGTDTQYF. In DNA form, the CDR3 reads TGCGCCAGCAGTTCAGGGACAGTTGGCACAGATACGCAGTATTTT.

This clone was counted only a few times. This rearrangement joins TRBV28 to TRBJ1-1, with 9 bases fitting TRBD1. The CDR3 length is 15 residues. V gave up 5 bases and J gave up 7 bases; unmatched junction bases: 11. CDR1 is MDHEN, CDR2 SYDVKM, per germline. CDR3 sequence reads: CASSMGDRVGGEAFF. CDR3 DNA sequence: TGTGCCAGCAGTATGGGGGACAGGGTAGGGGGTGAAGCTTTCTTT.

The rearrangement uses TRBV28 and TRBJ1-1, with TRBD1 matching over 7 bases. Per the germline V gene, CDR1 is MDHEN and CDR2 is SYDVKM. The CDR3 is made up of 12 amino acids. The J segment lost 8 bases and the V segment lost 5 bases, leaving 5 bases of the junction unmatched. The CDR3: CASSLTGTEAFF. DNA for the CDR3: TGTGCCAGCAGTCTGACAGGGACCGAAGCTTTCTTT.

This rearrangement joins TRBV20-1 to TRBJ1-1, with unresolved D. V lost 0 bases and J lost 8, with 4 bases in between. This CDR3 region has 10 residues. Germline V gene lookup returns CDR1 DFQATT and CDR2 SNEGSKA (reference sequence). CDR3 sequence reads: CSARDVEAFF. In DNA form, the CDR3 reads TGCAGTGCTAGAGATGTAGAAGCTTTCTTT.

The V call is TRBV6-6, the J call TRBJ1-1; D might be TRBD1 (6 bases). Germline assignment: CDR1 MNHNY and CDR2 SVGAGI (reference sequence). The V gene lost 6 bases and the J gene lost 4 bases, with 15 bases spanning the gap. The CDR3 contains 14 residues. The CDR3 bases are TGTGCCAGCAGGCTCCCTACAGGGTCCACTGAAGCTTTCTTT. It codes for CASRLPTGSTEAFF.

Worth noting for this clone: Sequence at one end of the junction differs from germline and may be a read error. The chain is built from TRBV2 and TRBJ1-1, with TRBD1 as a possible D gene (6 bases). CDR3 length equals 15 residues. Germline V gene data show CDR1 as SNHLY and CDR2 as FYNNEI. The DNA of the CDR3 is TGTGCCAGCAGTCGAGGGGACAATACGAACGCTGAAGCTTTCTTT. It is translated as CASSRGDNTNAEAFF.

The CDR3 reads CASSVDTGTSSLNEQFF. The CDR3 coding sequence is TGTGCCAGCAGCGTAGACACCGGGACTAGCTCCCTGAATGAGCAGTTCTTC. The chain is built from TRBV9 and TRBJ2-1; 9 nucleotides match TRBD2. Trimming removed 0 bases from V and 7 bases from J; junction bases left unmatched: 11. CDR1 SGDLS and CDR2 YYNGEE come from the germline V gene. This CDR3 comprises 17 residues.

The CDR3 bases are TGCAGCGTTACTGGAGCGGCAACCTACGAGCAGTACTTC. Translating it yields CSVTGAATYEQYF. The V call is TRBV29-1, the J call TRBJ2-7; perhaps TRBD2 as D (5 bases). The CDR3 covers 13 residues. The germline V gene encodes CDR1 SQVTM and CDR2 ANQGSEA. Deletions cut 5 bases from V and 2 bases from J, with 13 bases between.

This sequence joins TRBV28 and TRBJ2-3; 12 positions agree with TRBD2. This CDR3 has 16 amino acids. Trimming took 1 base from V and 7 from J; bases not matched to a gene: 6. Germline V gives CDR1 MDHEN, CDR2 SYDVKM. The CDR3 protein is CASSLSTSGGLNTQYF. DNA of the CDR3: TGTGCCAGCAGTTTATCGACTAGCGGGGGCCTGAATACGCAGTATTTT.

The chain employs TRBV5-6 and TRBJ2-5; tentative D call: TRBD2 (7 bases). Germline V gene data show CDR1 as SGHDT and CDR2 as YYEEEE. The CDR3 covers 16 residues. V was clipped by 0 bases and J by 5 bases, with 17 bases between them. The DNA of the CDR3 is TGTGCCAGCAGCTTGGGGGCGGGGGCCCTCAGGGAGACCCAGTACTTC. Protein product: CASSLGAGALRETQYF.

This rearrangement joins TRBV6-5 to TRBJ2-7; D call uncertain. The CDR3 is made up of 15 amino acids. Between the trimmed V and J ends, which lost 0 bases and 2 bases, there was a span of 11 bases. Germline CDR1 and CDR2: MNHEY and SVGAGI. The CDR3 DNA reads TGTGCCAGCAGTTACTCGAAAAACAGTCCCTACGAGCAGTACTTC. It encodes CASSYSKNSPYEQYF.

The V gene is TRBV6-5, the J gene TRBJ1-3; 7 bases are shared with TRBD1. J lost 0 bases, V lost 6 bases, and 5 bases had no gene match. The length of the CDR3 is 15 residues. The germline CDR1 and CDR2 sequences are MNHEY and SVGAGI. The CDR3 nucleotides read TGTGCCAGCAGACGTACAGGGGACTCTGGAAACACCATATATTTT. Protein sequence: CASRRTGDSGNTIYF.

The chain is built from TRBV4-2 and TRBJ2-3; 8 positions match TRBD2. In germline, CDR1 is LGHNA, CDR2 YNFKEQ. With V trimmed by 1 base and J by 1 base, 4 bases remained unmatched. This CDR3 is built from 16 residues. DNA for the CDR3: TGTGCCAGCAGCCAAGGGGTTAGCGGGGGCACAGATACGCAGTATTTT. This encodes CASSQGVSGGTDTQYF.

The gene calls are TRBV29-1 and TRBJ1-2; no clear D gene. CDR3 length: 11 residues. Germline V CDR1 and CDR2: SQVTM, ANQGSEA. The germline V and J ends were trimmed by 4 bases and 4 bases, with 7 bases remaining between them. The CDR3 region is CSVGGIYGYTF. As DNA, the CDR3 is TGCAGCGTTGGAGGCATCTATGGCTACACCTTC.

The chain combines TRBV5-1 with TRBJ2-3; no definite D call. V was clipped by 0 bases and J by 0 bases, with 5 bases between them. The CDR3 totals 14 residues. From germline, CDR1 is SGHRS and CDR2 YFSETQ. The CDR3 loop reads CASSLERSTDTQYF. CDR3 sequence (DNA): TGCGCCAGCAGCTTGGAGAGGAGCACAGATACGCAGTATTTT.

V gene TRBV5-1 combines with J gene TRBJ2-3, with 8 bases aligning to TRBD1. V trimming: 5 bases; J trimming: 2 bases; junction bases outside the gene matches: 7. Germline V lookup: CDR1 SGHRS, CDR2 YFSETQ. The CDR3 sequence is 15 residues long. The CDR3 DNA follows: TGCGCCAGCAGAATAGGGACAGGATACACAGATACGCAGTATTTT. Its translation is CASRIGTGYTDTQYF.

The chain joins TRBV18 to TRBJ1-1; the match to TRBD1 covers 7 bases. This CDR3 contains 15 residues. CDR1 is KGHSH, CDR2 LQKENI, per germline. Trimming at V came to 6 bases and at J to 6 bases, leaving 13 bases not matched to a gene. The CDR3 sequence is CASSPDRVESAEAFF. CDR3 DNA sequence: TGTGCCAGCTCCCCTGACAGGGTCGAGAGCGCTGAAGCTTTCTTT.

This sequence joins TRBV7-8 and TRBJ2-7; D is possibly TRBD2 (5 bases). The CDR3 totals 16 residues. The germline V gene has CDR1 SGHVS and CDR2 FQNEAQ. V was pared by 5 bases and J by 0 bases, with 17 bases between. The CDR3 here is CASSPLRAGSSYEQYF. CDR3 bases: TGTGCCAGCAGCCCCCTCCGGGCTGGGAGCTCCTACGAGCAGTACTTC.